The 10 T cell receptor beta chains below all came from one sample that was sequenced in a study of beta chain features in type 1 diabetes. Study outcomes and limitations: Shorter TCRB CDR3s, moderately but significantly so, were found in Type 1 diabetes patients in all four CD4+ subsets.

No cognate antigen is known for these TCRs. The entirety of the isolated RNA underwent reverse transcription, so expressed TCRB transcripts were sequenced. Produced via immunoSEQ multiplex PCR; TCRdb's table is partial and in-frame only. The data contain approximately 730,000 clones, roughly an eighth of them singletons. Sequencing input: naive CD4+ T cells from blood. Receptors were obtained from a man aged 18 to 35 with type 1 diabetes.

The J gene is TRBJ1-2, the V gene TRBV7-8; 8 bases map to TRBD1. This CDR3 is 16 amino acids long. With 5 bases clipped from V and 4 bases from J, the junction kept 12 bases outside the gene matches. Germline lookup yields CDR1 SGHVS and CDR2 FQNEAQ. The CDR3 DNA follows: TGTGCCAGCAGCATCTGGGGGGGACAGGATACCTATGGCTACACCTTC. Amino acids: CASSIWGGQDTYGYTF.

This clone was seen only a few times. The genes are TRBV15 and TRBJ1-5; D not resolved. V gave up 5 bases and J gave up 0 bases, with 11 bases separating them. Per the germline V gene, CDR1 is LNHNV and CDR2 is YYDKDF (reference sequence). The CDR3 has 15 amino acids. CDR3 DNA: TGTGCCACCAGCCCCCGCCGGTATAGCAATCAGCCCCAGCATTTT. It encodes CATSPRRYSNQPQHF.

This clone has a handful of counts. V and J are TRBV13 and TRBJ2-7, with D possibly being TRBD2 (6 bases). The germline V and J ends were trimmed by 2 bases and 4 bases, with 15 bases remaining between them. Germline CDR1 PRHDT, CDR2 FYEKMQ (reference sequence). CDR3 length: 15 amino acids. The CDR3 spells CASSLRGLPRYEQYF. The CDR3 DNA is TGTGCCAGCAGCTTACGGGGACTTCCCCGTTACGAGCAGTACTTC.

There are a few counts of this clone. V gene TRBV19 combines with J gene TRBJ2-1, with 9 bases aligning to TRBD2. The junction had 9 bases not matched to a gene; V was cut back by 3 bases and J by 9 bases. This CDR3 is 15 amino acids long. Germline CDR1 is LNHDA and CDR2 is SQIVND (reference sequence). The CDR3 protein is CASSIMAGGFGEQFF. The CDR3 DNA follows: TGTGCCAGTAGTATTATGGCGGGGGGGTTCGGTGAGCAGTTCTTC. The full variable domain, with the rest looked up from reference TRBV19 and TRBJ2-1, is DGGITQSPKYLFRKEGQNVTLSCEQNLNHDAMYWYRQDPGQGLRLIYYSQIVNDFQKGDIAEGYSVSREKKESFPLTVTSAQKNPTAFYLCASSIMAGGFGEQFFGPGTRLTVL.

The chain has TRBV29-1 and TRBJ1-2; D is possibly TRBD1 (6 bases). The CDR3 has 14 amino acids. From germline, CDR1 is SQVTM and CDR2 ANQGSEA. V was shortened by 2 bases and J by 6 bases, with 16 bases between the two germline ends. In DNA, the CDR3 is TGCAGCGTTGAAAGGTGGGGGGCGTCTGATGGCTACACCTTC. Protein product: CSVERWGASDGYTF.

Only a few counts were recorded for this clone. The rearrangement joins TRBV5-1 to TRBJ2-1; 9 nucleotides match TRBD1. This CDR3 comprises 15 residues. J was trimmed by 4 bases and V by 3 bases; bases with no gene match: 5. Germline V lookup: CDR1 SGHRS, CDR2 YFSETQ. Here the CDR3 reads CASSSSGQGYNEQFF. DNA of the CDR3: TGCGCCAGCAGCTCATCGGGACAGGGTTACAATGAGCAGTTCTTC.

A few counts support this clone. Other DNA sequences from this sample encode an identical CDR3 as well. The V gene is TRBV20-1, the J gene TRBJ1-5, with no clear D. The CDR3 is 11 residues long. The V end was cut by 6 bases, the J end by 4 bases, with 7 bases between. The germline V gene encodes CDR1 DFQATT and CDR2 SNEGSKA (reference sequence). This CDR3 is CSARGNQPQHF. CDR3 in DNA: TGCAGTGCCCGCGGGAATCAGCCCCAGCATTTT.

V usage is TRBV27 and J usage is TRBJ1-2; D ambiguous. Germline CDR1 reads MNHEY; CDR2 reads SMNVEV (reference sequence). The V end lost 6 bases, the J end lost 6 bases, and 11 bases lay between the germline ends. CDR3 length: 12 residues. The CDR3 region is CASRARGDGYTF. CDR3 nucleotide sequence: TGTGCCAGCAGGGCCCGCGGGGATGGCTACACCTTC.

This clone was seen a few times. The genes are TRBV29-1 and TRBJ2-5, with 7 bases lining up with TRBD1. The last part of the DNA fits TRBJ2-7 better; the J call may be wrong. CDR1 is SQVTM and CDR2 is ANQGSEA in the germline V gene. The CDR3 loop spans 13 amino acids. The CDR3 loop reads CSVDNAGGYEQYF. The CDR3, as DNA: TGCAGCGTTGATAACGCAGGGGGCTACGAGCAGTACTTC.

This chain joins TRBV18 and TRBJ2-7; 9 positions agree with TRBD1. CDR1 and CDR2 (germline): KGHSH, LQKENI. The CDR3 has 14 residues. V shed 6 bases, J shed 6 bases, and the junction held 9 bases outside the gene matches. CDR3 sequence reads: CASSRDRVLGEQYF. The CDR3 DNA reads as TGTGCCAGCTCCCGGGACAGGGTTTTGGGCGAGCAGTACTTC.